This T cell receptor (beta chain) was observed in a study of blood T cell repertoires in COVID-19. Overall study context: T cells, B-cell-depleted T cells, or PBMCs provided the cDNA or gDNA that served as material.

This CDR3 has 18 residues. Germline V gives CDR1 SGHVS, CDR2 FNYEAQ. V lost 1 base and J 2 bases, leaving 20 bases between the germline ends. The repertoire was sequenced with immunoSEQ multiplex PCR; TCRdb's copy has only in-frame clones and lacks some. Among 250,000 to 350,000 clones listed, roughly 90% were seen once. V and J are TRBV7-6 and TRBJ1-1; D gene uncertain. This TCR came from a woman aged 55-69 years with acute or convalescent COVID-19. The sample consisted of peripheral blood. Here the CDR3 DNA reads TGTGCCAGCAGCTTAGACAAATCGTATCGGAGACTAAACACTGAAGCTTTCTTT. Translating gives CASSLDKSYRRLNTEAFF.